This entry lists 13 T cell receptor beta chains sequenced from one sample in a study of cytomegalovirus exposure and HLA in healthy donors. A multiplex PCR was run with 60 Vbeta primers and 13 Jbeta primers. Assay: immunoSEQ multiplex PCR; the TCRdb copy retains only in-frame clones and omits some. Among approximately 150,000 clones listed, 60% to 80% were seen once. Material: PBMCs. These receptors were collected from a male donor in good health and CMV-seronegative.

CDR3 nucleotides: TGCGCCAGCAGCCAAGTAGCAGGGGCAGGAGAAAAACTGTTTTTT. Translated: CASSQVAGAGEKLFF. The genes are TRBV4-1 and TRBJ1-4; D is perhaps TRBD1 (6 bases). The CDR3 has 15 amino acids. Germline values: CDR1 MGHRA, CDR2 YSYEKL. Trimming took 1 base from V and 8 from J, leaving 14 bases between them.

CDR3 coding DNA: TGTGCCAGCAGCTTAGGGGAAGGGACAGGGCTTGGCTACACCTTC. Translated: CASSLGEGTGLGYTF. V usage is TRBV7-6 and J usage is TRBJ1-2; TRBD1 matches 9 bases. The germline CDR1 and CDR2 sequences are SGHVS and FNYEAQ. This CDR3 contains 15 residues. V dropped 1 base and J dropped 7; count of bases not matched to a gene: 7.

The chain is built from TRBV7-6 and TRBJ1-2; 9 positions agree with TRBD1. Germline V lookup: CDR1 SGHVS, CDR2 FNYEAQ. This CDR3 contains 14 residues. V lost 5 bases, J lost 5 bases, and 6 bases stayed unmatched. CDR3 in DNA: TGTGCCAGCAGCCCGGGACAGGGTGGATATGGCTACACCTTC. Amino acid sequence: CASSPGQGGYGYTF.

This clone has a handful of counts. The rearrangement links TRBV7-2 to TRBJ1-2; D gene unclear. The ends were cut back, 1 base at V and 2 bases at J, with 5 bases in the middle. This CDR3 has 13 amino acids. Per the germline V gene, CDR1 is SGHTA and CDR2 is FQGNSA. CDR3: CASSLVQNYGYTF. DNA of the CDR3: TGTGCCAGCAGCTTAGTTCAGAACTATGGCTACACCTTC.

The sample holds one count of this clone. The chain recombines TRBV23-1 with TRBJ2-5; perhaps TRBD1 as D (5 bases). TRBV23-1 is an ORF; its function is uncertain. The length of the CDR3 is 16 residues. The ends were cut back, 0 bases at V and 3 bases at J, with 14 bases in the middle. The CDR3 nucleotides read TGCGCCAGCAGTCAATCGAGGACACCTTGGGAAGAGACCCAGTACTTC. This translates into CASSQSRTPWEETQYF.

The chain joins TRBV2 to TRBJ1-1; 10 bases agree with TRBD1. The CDR3 is made up of 15 amino acids. J gave up 4 bases and V 5 bases, and 7 bases lay outside the gene matches. Germline values: CDR1 SNHLY, CDR2 FYNNEI. CDR3 nucleotide sequence: TGTGCCAGCAGTACGACAGGGGGCGAATTCACTGAAGCTTTCTTT. It codes for CASSTTGGEFTEAFF.

This clone was detected a few times. V usage is TRBV6-5 and J usage is TRBJ2-2; D remains ambiguous. The germline gives CDR1 MNHEY, CDR2 SVGAGI. This CDR3 is built from 15 residues. V shed 5 bases and J shed 3 bases, with 13 bases lying between them. The DNA of the CDR3 is TGTGCCAGCAGTCCCCAATGGAGAGACACCGGGGAGCTGTTTTTT. Translating it yields CASSPQWRDTGELFF.

This rearrangement joins TRBV5-1 to TRBJ2-5; 9 nucleotides align to TRBD1. Germline loops: CDR1 SGHRS, CDR2 YFSETQ. V lost 4 bases, J lost 4 bases, and 8 bases stayed unmatched. This CDR3 contains 15 residues. For the CDR3, the DNA is TGCGCCAGCAGCCCGGGACAGGGTGTCGGAGAGACCCAGTACTTC. Translating it yields CASSPGQGVGETQYF.

V gene TRBV11-3 combines with J gene TRBJ1-3; D gene ambiguous. Trimming stripped 1 base from V and 0 bases from J, with 10 bases between. CDR3 length: 16 residues. Germline lookup yields CDR1 SGHNT and CDR2 YENEEA. CDR3 DNA sequence: TGTGCCAGCAGCTTAGTGGGCAGCCTCTCTGGAAACACCATATATTTT. This encodes CASSLVGSLSGNTIYF.

This chain uses TRBV6-5 with TRBJ1-4; no definite D call. V was clipped by 5 bases and J by 8 bases, with 15 bases between them. CDR1 is MNHEY, CDR2 SVGAGI, per germline. This CDR3 has 14 amino acids. CDR3 sequence (DNA): TGTGCCAGCAGTCAACTCCTGACTGGGGAAAAACTGTTTTTT. Its translation: CASSQLLTGEKLFF.

The V call is TRBV7-2, the J call TRBJ2-7; 10 nucleotides align to TRBD2. After removal of 2 bases from V and 4 bases from J, the junction contained 5 bases not matched to a gene. Germline CDR1 reads SGHTA; CDR2 reads FQGNSA. The CDR3 totals 15 residues. This CDR3 reads CASSLLGLAKYEQYF. As DNA, the CDR3 is TGTGCCAGCAGCTTATTGGGACTAGCGAAGTACGAGCAGTACTTC.

V gene TRBV6-6 combines with J gene TRBJ2-1, with 12 positions matching TRBD2. V lost 4 bases, J lost 8 bases, and 9 bases stayed unmatched. CDR1 and CDR2 (germline): MNHNY, SVGAGI (reference sequence). CDR3 length: 16 amino acids. The CDR3 reads CASSWLASGRADEQFF. The CDR3 region has the DNA TGTGCCAGCAGTTGGCTGGCTAGCGGGAGGGCCGATGAGCAGTTCTTC.

The gene calls are TRBV4-2 and TRBJ2-7; D gene uncertain. Germline loops: CDR1 LGHNA, CDR2 YNFKEQ. The CDR3 is 14 amino acids. The V gene lost 1 base and the J gene lost 1 base, with 8 bases spanning the gap. CDR3 sequence reads: CASSQVRQSYEQYF. In nucleotides, the CDR3 is TGTGCCAGCAGCCAAGTTCGCCAGTCCTACGAGCAGTACTTC.